The 4 T cell receptor beta chains below all came from one sample that was sequenced in a study of radiation and T cells in renal cell carcinoma. Generated by immunoSEQ multiplex PCR, the TCRdb table keeps only in-frame clones and is missing some. The table includes some 100,000 clones, 82% detected once. Time point defined: baseline pretreatment blood. Treatment in this sample: 15 Gy SBRT to primary tumor, nephrectomy 4 weeks later. Sequencing used blood, obtained from a patient whose treatment included radiotherapy and nephrectomy. The receptors come from a man in his 60s with renal cell carcinoma.

The chain combines TRBV5-5 with TRBJ2-3; D not resolved. Trimming removed 3 bases from V and 2 bases from J, with 10 bases in between. This CDR3 spans 14 amino acids. Germline lookup yields CDR1 SGHKS and CDR2 YYEKEE (reference sequence). The CDR3 here is CASSSGRATDTQYF. CDR3 nucleotide sequence: TGTGCCAGCAGCTCCGGACGGGCCACAGATACGCAGTATTTT.

The chain has TRBV19 and TRBJ2-5, with TRBD2 as a possible D gene (6 bases). Germline CDR1 reads LNHDA; CDR2 reads SQIVND (reference sequence). The CDR3 length is 13 residues. Trimming left V 7 bases short and J 2 bases short, with 11 bases between. CDR3 loop: CASNSGPQETQYF. CDR3 bases: TGTGCCAGTAACAGCGGGCCGCAAGAGACCCAGTACTTC.

V is TRBV19 and J is TRBJ1-2, with a tentative D call TRBD1 (6 bases). Germline-derived CDR1 and CDR2 are LNHDA and SQIVND (reference sequence). The CDR3 spans 13 residues. Between the trimmed V and J ends, which lost 3 bases and 4 bases, there was a span of 9 bases. The CDR3 protein is CASSIRGRYGYTF. CDR3 bases: TGTGCCAGTAGTATTCGGGGGCGCTATGGCTACACCTTC. Variable domain in full (rest from reference TRBV19 and TRBJ1-2): DGGITQSPKYLFRKEGQNVTLSCEQNLNHDAMYWYRQDPGQGLRLIYYSQIVNDFQKGDIAEGYSVSREKKESFPLTVTSAQKNPTAFYLCASSIRGRYGYTFGSGTRLTVV.

This clone was seen only once. The chain combines TRBV27 with TRBJ2-1; TRBD2 agrees at 10 bases. Trimming took 5 bases from V and 6 from J; bases not matched to a gene: 7. CDR1 and CDR2 (germline): MNHEY, SMNVEV (reference sequence). CDR3 size: 15 residues. The CDR3 nucleotides are TGTGCCAGCAGTCCGCTGGGACTAGCGTCCAATGAGCAGTTCTTC. It yields the protein CASSPLGLASNEQFF.